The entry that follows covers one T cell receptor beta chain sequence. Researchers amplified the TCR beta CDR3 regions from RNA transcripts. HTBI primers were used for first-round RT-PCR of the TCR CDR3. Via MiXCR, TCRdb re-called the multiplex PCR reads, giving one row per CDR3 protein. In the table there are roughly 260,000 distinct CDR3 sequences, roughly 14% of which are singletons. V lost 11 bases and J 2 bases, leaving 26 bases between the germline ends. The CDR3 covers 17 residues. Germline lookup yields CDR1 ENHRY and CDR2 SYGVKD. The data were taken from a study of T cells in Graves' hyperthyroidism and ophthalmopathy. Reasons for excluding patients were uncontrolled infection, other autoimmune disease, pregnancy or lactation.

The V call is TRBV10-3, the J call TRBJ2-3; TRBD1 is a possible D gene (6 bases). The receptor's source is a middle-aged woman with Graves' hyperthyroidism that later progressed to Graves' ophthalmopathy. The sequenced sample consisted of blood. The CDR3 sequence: CAVSGTRGFLNTDTQYF. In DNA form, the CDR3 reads TGTGCCGTCTCCGGGACAAGGGGATTCTTGAACACAGATACGCAGTATTTT.